The next 28 T cell receptor beta chains were all read from a single sample in a study of cytomegalovirus exposure and HLA in healthy donors. Researchers ran the PCR with 60 Vbeta and 13 Jbeta primers. Here immunoSEQ multiplex PCR was the method, and the copy in TCRdb shows in-frame clones only, minus some. Of around 100,000 clones listed, over 60% are singletons. Source material: PBMCs. These receptors were collected from a young man in good health and CMV-seronegative.

The chain employs TRBV18 and TRBJ2-5; 14 positions match TRBD2. V was clipped by 4 bases and J by 2 bases; unmatched bases: 9. Germline assignment: CDR1 KGHSH and CDR2 LQKENI. This CDR3 has 18 amino acids. Here the CDR3 reads CASSQGLAGGSLQETQYF. The CDR3 coding sequence is TGTGCCAGCTCACAAGGACTAGCGGGAGGCTCTTTACAAGAGACCCAGTACTTC.

The V gene is TRBV5-8, the J gene TRBJ2-3; D uncertain. CDR3 length equals 16 residues. The germline V gene encodes CDR1 SGHTS and CDR2 YDEGEE. V lost 5 bases and J 4 bases, leaving 20 bases between the germline ends. In DNA form, the CDR3 reads TGTGCCAGCAGAACGGATTATTGGGTTCGGGCAGATACGCAGTATTTT. Its protein is CASRTDYWVRADTQYF.

This clone was detected a few times. The chain is built from TRBV5-1 and TRBJ2-3; TRBD2 is a possible D gene (7 bases). V gave up 1 base and J gave up 4 bases, with 16 bases separating them. Germline loops: CDR1 SGHRS, CDR2 YFSETQ. This CDR3 has 16 residues. Here the CDR3 reads CASSLLGGGAADTQYF. The CDR3, as DNA: TGCGCCAGCAGCTTGTTGGGAGGGGGGGCCGCAGATACGCAGTATTTT.

In this sample, this clone turned up a few times. V is TRBV7-2 and J is TRBJ2-1; D perhaps matches TRBD2 (6 bases). Germline V CDR1 and CDR2: SGHTA, FQGNSA. V lost 3 bases and J lost 8, with 8 bases in between. This CDR3 region has 12 residues. CDR3 region: CASSFSGHEQFF. In DNA form, the CDR3 reads TGTGCCAGCAGCTTTAGCGGCCATGAGCAGTTCTTC.

The V and J genes are TRBV10-3 and TRBJ2-7; 9 bases agree with TRBD1. This CDR3 is 12 amino acids long. The V and J ends lost 10 bases and 5 bases, in that order; junction bases with no gene match: 6. CDR1 is ENHRY and CDR2 is SYGVKD in the germline V gene. The CDR3 loop reads CATRDRVDEQYF. CDR3 nucleotides: TGTGCCACAAGGGACAGGGTGGACGAGCAGTACTTC.

V is TRBV19 and J is TRBJ1-2, with 8 bases fitting TRBD1. Germline loops: CDR1 LNHDA, CDR2 SQIVND (reference sequence). The length of the CDR3 is 15 residues. The J segment lost 3 bases and the V segment lost 3 bases, leaving 6 bases of the junction unmatched. CDR3 residues: CASSIGTGGDYGYTF. In DNA form, the CDR3 reads TGTGCCAGTAGTATCGGGACAGGAGGGGACTATGGCTACACCTTC.

The chain couples TRBV28 to TRBJ2-7, with 12 bases fitting TRBD1. Germline V lookup: CDR1 MDHEN, CDR2 SYDVKM. The CDR3 totals 15 residues. With V trimmed by 6 bases and J by 2 bases, 5 bases remained unmatched. The CDR3 is CASRKGTGGAYEQYF. For the CDR3, the DNA is TGTGCCAGCAGAAAAGGGACAGGGGGCGCCTACGAGCAGTACTTC.

The chain links TRBV30 to TRBJ1-1; maybe TRBD1 (5 bases). The germline V and J ends were trimmed by 0 bases and 5 bases, with 10 bases remaining between them. Germline V CDR1 and CDR2: GTSNPN, SVGIG (reference sequence). This CDR3 is 13 amino acids long. The CDR3 region has the DNA TGTGCCTGGAGTGTAAACAGGCGAACTGAAGCTTTCTTT. It codes for CAWSVNRRTEAFF.

The chain employs TRBV5-4 and TRBJ2-7; 7 nucleotides agree with TRBD2. Germline values: CDR1 SGHNT, CDR2 YYREEE (reference sequence). J gave up 3 bases and V 0 bases, and 9 bases lay outside the gene matches. This CDR3 has 16 residues. This chain's CDR3 is CASSLGLPGLNYEQYF. CDR3 bases: TGTGCCAGCAGCTTGGGTTTACCGGGACTAAACTACGAGCAGTACTTC.

The CDR3 spells CASSSRQATDTQYF. The CDR3, as DNA: TGTGCCAGCAGCTCGAGACAGGCAACAGATACGCAGTATTTT. The chain carries TRBV7-2 and TRBJ2-3; TRBD1 might be the D (6 bases). CDR1 and CDR2 from the germline V gene are SGHTA and FQGNSA. This CDR3 contains 14 residues. Trimming left V 4 bases short and J 3 bases short, with 11 bases between.

V gene TRBV2 combines with J gene TRBJ1-2; D not resolved. CDR1 SNHLY and CDR2 FYNNEI come from the germline V gene. The CDR3 totals 9 residues. Trimming cost V 10 bases and J 8 bases, with 8 bases left between them. CDR3: CAIQRGYTF. CDR3 DNA: TGTGCCATCCAGCGAGGCTACACCTTC.

In its sample, this clone was seen a few times. The V and J genes are TRBV4-1 and TRBJ2-1; D is unresolved. V was cut by 2 bases and J by 1 base, with 6 bases left in between. The CDR3 has 14 residues. Germline V gene sequence: CDR1 MGHRA, CDR2 YSYEKL. CDR3 sequence reads: CASSQIQSYNEQFF. For the CDR3, the DNA is TGCGCCAGCAGCCAAATCCAATCCTACAATGAGCAGTTCTTC.

The chain combines TRBV2 with TRBJ1-6; 9 bases line up with TRBD1. There are 14 residues in the CDR3. The germline gives CDR1 SNHLY, CDR2 FYNNEI. Trimming cost V 4 bases and J 9 bases; bases outside gene matches: 4. The CDR3 region has the DNA TGTGCCAGCAGTGGACAGGGGGGACGTTCACCCCTCCACTTT. Amino acid sequence: CASSGQGGRSPLHF.

This chain links TRBV11-2 with TRBJ2-3; 9 bases match TRBD2. Germline V gene lookup returns CDR1 SGHAT and CDR2 FQNNGV. With V trimmed by 5 bases and J by 0 bases, 12 bases remained unmatched. The CDR3 has 18 residues. The CDR3 is CASSLMVRLAGSTDTQYF. The CDR3, as DNA: TGTGCCAGCAGCCTAATGGTCCGGCTAGCGGGAAGCACAGATACGCAGTATTTT.

This chain uses TRBV7-9 with TRBJ1-4, with 8 bases fitting TRBD1. V gave up 1 base and J gave up 0 bases; unmatched junction bases: 10. This CDR3 spans 19 amino acids. CDR1 and CDR2 (germline): SEHNR, FQNEAQ (reference sequence). The CDR3, as DNA: TGTGCCAGCAGCTTAGTCGGGGCAGGGGGCTTCTCAACTAATGAAAAACTGTTTTTT. The encoded protein is CASSLVGAGGFSTNEKLFF. Full variable domain (remainder filled in from reference TRBV7-9 and TRBJ1-4): DTGVSQNPRHKITKRGQNVTFRCDPISEHNRLYWYRQTLGQGPEFLTYFQNEAQLEKSRLLSDRFSAERPKGSFSTLEIQRTEQGDSAMYLCASSLVGAGGFSTNEKLFFGSGTQLSVL.

Only a few counts were recorded for this clone. The chain is built from TRBV6-5 and TRBJ1-1; the D gene is possibly TRBD1 (6 bases). In germline, CDR1 is MNHEY, CDR2 SVGAGI. This CDR3 contains 14 residues. V shed 5 bases and J shed 0 bases, with 10 bases lying between them. CDR3 in DNA: TGTGCCAGCAGTCGAGGGGGTTTGAACACTGAAGCTTTCTTT. Translation: CASSRGGLNTEAFF.

Here the CDR3 reads CASRPLDREIGGELFF. The CDR3 bases are TGTGCCAGTAGACCCCTCGACAGGGAAATCGGCGGGGAGCTGTTTTTT. The chain employs TRBV19 and TRBJ2-2; 7 nucleotides agree with TRBD1. After removal of 6 bases from V and 7 bases from J, the junction contained 14 bases not matched to a gene. The V gene's germline CDR1 is LNHDA and CDR2 SQIVND (reference sequence). The CDR3 contains 16 residues.

In this sample, this clone turned up once. The V and J genes are TRBV18 and TRBJ2-7; the match to TRBD2 covers 10 bases. This CDR3 comprises 18 residues. V lost 1 base, J lost 4 bases, and 13 bases stayed unmatched. Per germline, CDR1 KGHSH and CDR2 LQKENI. The CDR3 reads CASSPRGRGSSGGYEQYF. DNA for the CDR3: TGTGCCAGCTCACCACGGGGCAGGGGGTCTAGCGGGGGATACGAGCAGTACTTC.

The V and J genes are TRBV6-1 and TRBJ1-4, with D possibly matching TRBD1 (5 bases). This CDR3 contains 15 residues. V lost 0 bases and J 5 bases, leaving 10 bases between the germline ends. Germline V gene data show CDR1 as MNHNS and CDR2 as SASEGT. For the CDR3, the DNA is TGTGCCAGCAGTGAAGCGAGCAGGGTCAATGAAAAACTGTTTTTT. Translated, it gives CASSEASRVNEKLFF.

The rearrangement joins TRBV7-9 to TRBJ1-6, with D tentatively TRBD1 (5 bases). This CDR3 contains 15 residues. Germline CDR1 is SEHNR and CDR2 is FQNEAQ (reference sequence). The V end was cut by 0 bases, the J end by 9 bases, with 12 bases between. The chain's CDR3 is CASSLALMGGSPLHF. The CDR3 DNA follows: TGTGCCAGCAGCTTAGCGCTAATGGGGGGTTCACCCCTCCACTTT.

The chain recombines TRBV9 with TRBJ1-1, with unresolved D. V shed 0 bases and J shed 1 base, with 13 bases lying between them. Germline CDR1 reads SGDLS; CDR2 reads YYNGEE. The CDR3 runs to 16 residues. The CDR3 sequence is CASSVAIEVTNTEAFF. The CDR3 DNA is TGTGCCAGCAGCGTAGCTATCGAGGTTACGAACACTGAAGCTTTCTTT.

The table lists this clone with a count of one. The J gene is TRBJ2-1, the V gene TRBV6-1; 9 nucleotides match TRBD2. V lost 7 bases and J lost 1; bases outside the gene matches: 5. The CDR3 spans 15 residues. Germline V gene sequence: CDR1 MNHNS, CDR2 SASEGT. DNA of the CDR3: TGTGCCAGCACCAGTAGCGGGGGATCCTACAATGAGCAGTTCTTC. Amino acid sequence: CASTSSGGSYNEQFF.

The CDR3 nucleotides read TGTGCCAGCAGCCAATTAAGACAGGGCTACACCTTC. It codes for CASSQLRQGYTF. This chain connects TRBV16 to TRBJ1-2; D might be TRBD1 (5 bases). Per germline, CDR1 KGHSY and CDR2 FQNENV. The CDR3 length is 12 residues. Trimming took off 1 base at V and 8 bases at J, with 8 bases between the two ends.

The chain carries TRBV7-2 and TRBJ2-5; the match to TRBD2 covers 11 bases. Near its end, the DNA agrees better with TRBJ2-7, so the J call may be wrong. CDR3 length: 17 residues. Germline V CDR1 and CDR2: SGHTA, FQGNSA. The CDR3 region has the DNA TGTGCCAGCAGCTTTAGGCTAGCGGGGGGCCGATTCTACGAGCAGTACTTC. It codes for CASSFRLAGGRFYEQYF.

CDR3 in amino acids: CASGLYRGAETQYF. The CDR3 DNA reads as TGTGCTAGTGGTTTGTATAGGGGCGCAGAGACCCAGTACTTC. The genes are TRBV12-5 and TRBJ2-5; TRBD1 is a possible D gene (5 bases). The V end was cut by 2 bases, the J end by 4 bases, with 11 bases between. Germline V gives CDR1 LGHNT, CDR2 FRNRAP. The CDR3 runs 14 residues.

This chain joins TRBV6-5 and TRBJ1-2; D may be TRBD1 (6 bases). The CDR3 loop spans 13 amino acids. The V end was cut by 2 bases, the J end by 7 bases, with 11 bases between. From germline, CDR1 is MNHEY and CDR2 SVGAGI. CDR3 nucleotide sequence: TGTGCCAGCAGTTACAACAGGGTGGTTGGCTACACCTTC. Protein product: CASSYNRVVGYTF.

In DNA, the CDR3 is TGTGCCAGCAGCGCGGGGGGGTACGGGACTAGCGGTTACAATGAGCAGTTCTTC. This sequence encodes CASSAGGYGTSGYNEQFF. J is TRBJ2-1 and V is TRBV28, with 11 bases identical to TRBD2. The CDR3 has 18 residues. V dropped 6 bases and J dropped 4; count of bases not matched to a gene: 14. Germline lookup yields CDR1 MDHEN and CDR2 SYDVKM.

With regard to this clone: The same CDR3 is also encoded by other DNA sequences in this sample. This chain joins TRBV28 and TRBJ1-1; no definite D call. The V gene lost 3 bases and the J gene lost 6 bases, with 8 bases spanning the gap. Germline CDR1 reads MDHEN; CDR2 reads SYDVKM. This CDR3 comprises 12 residues. The CDR3 DNA is TGTGCCAGCAGTTTGGCCTTTTCTGAAGCTTTCTTT. Its translation: CASSLAFSEAFF.